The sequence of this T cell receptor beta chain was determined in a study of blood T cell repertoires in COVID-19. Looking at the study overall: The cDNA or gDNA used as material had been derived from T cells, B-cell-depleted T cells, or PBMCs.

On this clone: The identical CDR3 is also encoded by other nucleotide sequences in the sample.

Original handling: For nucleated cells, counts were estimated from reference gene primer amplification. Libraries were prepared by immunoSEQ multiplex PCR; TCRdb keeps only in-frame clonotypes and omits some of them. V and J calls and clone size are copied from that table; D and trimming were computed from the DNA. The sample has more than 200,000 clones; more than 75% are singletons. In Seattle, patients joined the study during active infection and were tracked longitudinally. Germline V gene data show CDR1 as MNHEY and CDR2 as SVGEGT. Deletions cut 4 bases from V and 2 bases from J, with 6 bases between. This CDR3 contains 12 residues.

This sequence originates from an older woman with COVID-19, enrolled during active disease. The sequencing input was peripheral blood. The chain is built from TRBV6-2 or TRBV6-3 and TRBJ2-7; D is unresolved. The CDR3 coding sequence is TGTGCCAGCAGTTTACTCCCCTACGAGCAGTACTTC. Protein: CASSLLPYEQYF.